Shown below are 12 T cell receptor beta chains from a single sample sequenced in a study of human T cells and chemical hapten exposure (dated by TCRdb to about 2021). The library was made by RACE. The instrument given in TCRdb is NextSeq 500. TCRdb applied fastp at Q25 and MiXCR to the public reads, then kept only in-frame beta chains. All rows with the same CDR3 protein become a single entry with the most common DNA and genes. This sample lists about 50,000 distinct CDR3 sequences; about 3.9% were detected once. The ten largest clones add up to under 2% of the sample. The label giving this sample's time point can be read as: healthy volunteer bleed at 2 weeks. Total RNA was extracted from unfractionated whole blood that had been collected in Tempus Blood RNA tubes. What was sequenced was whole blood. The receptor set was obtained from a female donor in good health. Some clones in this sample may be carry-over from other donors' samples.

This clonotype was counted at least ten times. For the CDR3, the DNA is TGTGCCAGCAGCGGAGTACAGGGGAGGGGAGCTTTCTTT. Translation gives CASSGVQGRGAFF. This chain joins TRBV7-2 and TRBJ1-1; 7 bases line up with TRBD1. CDR1 is SGHTA and CDR2 is FQGNSA in the germline V gene. The CDR3 totals 13 residues. V was pared by 5 bases and J by 10 bases, with 10 bases of the junction left unmatched.

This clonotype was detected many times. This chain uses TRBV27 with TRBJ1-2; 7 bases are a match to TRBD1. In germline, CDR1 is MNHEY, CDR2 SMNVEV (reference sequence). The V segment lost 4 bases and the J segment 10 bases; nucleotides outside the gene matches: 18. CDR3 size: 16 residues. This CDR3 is CASSSPGQAVRGTYTF. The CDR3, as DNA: TGTGCCAGCAGTTCCCCCGGACAGGCGGTTAGAGGTACCTACACCTTC.

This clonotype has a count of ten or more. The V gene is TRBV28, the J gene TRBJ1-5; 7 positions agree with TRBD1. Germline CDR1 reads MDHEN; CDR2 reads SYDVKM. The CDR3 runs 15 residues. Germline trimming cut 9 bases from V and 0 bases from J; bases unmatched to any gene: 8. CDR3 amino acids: CASATGEYSNQPQHF. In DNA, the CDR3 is TGTGCCAGTGCAACAGGGGAATATAGCAATCAGCCCCAGCATTTT.

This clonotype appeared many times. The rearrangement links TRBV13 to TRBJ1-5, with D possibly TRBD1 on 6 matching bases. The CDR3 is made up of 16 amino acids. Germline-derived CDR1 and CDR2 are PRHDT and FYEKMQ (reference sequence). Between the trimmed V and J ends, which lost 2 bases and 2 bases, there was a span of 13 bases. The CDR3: CASSLRGLSGNQPQHF. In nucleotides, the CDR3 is TGTGCCAGCAGCTTACGGGGGCTAAGTGGCAATCAGCCCCAGCATTTT.

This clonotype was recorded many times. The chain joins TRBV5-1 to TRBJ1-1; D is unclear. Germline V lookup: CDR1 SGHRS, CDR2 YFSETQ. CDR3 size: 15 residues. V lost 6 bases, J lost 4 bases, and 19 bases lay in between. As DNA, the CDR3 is TGCGCCAGCAAAACGGTGGGGAACTCGGGCACTGAAGCTTTCTTT. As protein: CASKTVGNSGTEAFF.

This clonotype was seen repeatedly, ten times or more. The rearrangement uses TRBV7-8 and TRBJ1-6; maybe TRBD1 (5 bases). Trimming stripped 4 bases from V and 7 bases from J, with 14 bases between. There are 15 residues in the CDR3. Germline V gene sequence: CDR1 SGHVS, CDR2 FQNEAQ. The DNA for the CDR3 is TGTGCCAGCAGCTCCCCGGGACCCGCGAATTCACCCCTCCACTTT. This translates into CASSSPGPANSPLHF. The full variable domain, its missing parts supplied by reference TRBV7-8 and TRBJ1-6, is GAGVSQSPRYKVAKRGQDVALRCDPISGHVSLFWYQQALGQGPEFLTYFQNEAQLDKSGLPSDRFFAERPEGSVSTLKIQRTQQEDSAVYLCASSSPGPANSPLHFGNGTRLTVT.

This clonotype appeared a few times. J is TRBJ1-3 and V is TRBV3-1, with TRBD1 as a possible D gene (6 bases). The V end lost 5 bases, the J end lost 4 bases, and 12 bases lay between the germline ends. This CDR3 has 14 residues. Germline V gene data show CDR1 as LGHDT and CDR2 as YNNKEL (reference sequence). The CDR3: CASSDDRSGNTIYF. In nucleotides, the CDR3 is TGTGCCAGCAGCGATGACAGGTCCGGAAACACCATATATTTT.

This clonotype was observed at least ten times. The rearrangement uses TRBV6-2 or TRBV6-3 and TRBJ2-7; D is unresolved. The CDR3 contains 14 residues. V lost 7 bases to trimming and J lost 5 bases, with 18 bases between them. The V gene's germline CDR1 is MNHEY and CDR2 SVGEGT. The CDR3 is CASNSLGPLHEQYF. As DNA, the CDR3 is TGTGCCAGCAACTCCCTAGGCCCTCTCCACGAGCAGTACTTC.

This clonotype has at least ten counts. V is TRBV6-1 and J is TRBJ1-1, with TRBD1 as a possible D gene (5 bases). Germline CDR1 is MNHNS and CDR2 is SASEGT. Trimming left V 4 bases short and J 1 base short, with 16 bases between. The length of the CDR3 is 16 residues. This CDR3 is CASSVKGPPENTEAFF. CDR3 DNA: TGTGCCAGCAGTGTAAAGGGACCTCCAGAGAACACTGAAGCTTTCTTT.

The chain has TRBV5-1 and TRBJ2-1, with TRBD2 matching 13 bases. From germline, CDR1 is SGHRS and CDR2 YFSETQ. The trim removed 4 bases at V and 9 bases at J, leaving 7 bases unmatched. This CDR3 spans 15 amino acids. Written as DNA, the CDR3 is TGCGCCAGCAGCGTTACTAGCGGGGGGGTCGGTGAGCAGTTCTTC. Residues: CASSVTSGGVGEQFF.

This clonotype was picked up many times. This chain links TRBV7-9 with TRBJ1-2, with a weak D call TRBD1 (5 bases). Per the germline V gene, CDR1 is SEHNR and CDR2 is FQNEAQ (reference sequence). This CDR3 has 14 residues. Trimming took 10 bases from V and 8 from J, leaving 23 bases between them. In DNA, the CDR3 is TGTGCCACCGATCTAAGAAGACAGTTCCAGGGCTACACCTTC. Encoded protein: CATDLRRQFQGYTF.

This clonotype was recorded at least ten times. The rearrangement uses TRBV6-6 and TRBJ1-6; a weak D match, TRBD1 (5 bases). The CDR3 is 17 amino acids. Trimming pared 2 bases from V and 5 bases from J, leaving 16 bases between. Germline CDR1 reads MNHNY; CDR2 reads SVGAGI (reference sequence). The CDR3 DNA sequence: TGTGCCAGCAGTTACGGGAACCAGGGCCGAAATAATTCACCCCTCCACTTT. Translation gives CASSYGNQGRNNSPLHF.